This TCR beta chain was captured in a study of blood T cell repertoires in COVID-19. Study at large: T cells, B-cell-depleted T cells, or PBMCs provided the cDNA or gDNA that served as material.

Generated by immunoSEQ multiplex PCR, the TCRdb table keeps only in-frame clones and is missing some. Of 53,000 or so clones listed, roughly 90% are singletons. The clonotype originates from a human donor in a cohort sampled during active COVID-19. Sequenced sample: peripheral blood.

The CDR3 is CASSTGLAGYNEQFF. CDR3 DNA: TGTGCCAGCAGCACCGGACTAGCGGGGTACAATGAGCAGTTCTTC. J is TRBJ2-1 and V is TRBV5-4; 12 bases line up with TRBD2. Germline loops: CDR1 SGHNT, CDR2 YYREEE (reference sequence). There are 15 residues in the CDR3. Trimming cost V 4 bases and J 4 bases; bases outside gene matches: 3.